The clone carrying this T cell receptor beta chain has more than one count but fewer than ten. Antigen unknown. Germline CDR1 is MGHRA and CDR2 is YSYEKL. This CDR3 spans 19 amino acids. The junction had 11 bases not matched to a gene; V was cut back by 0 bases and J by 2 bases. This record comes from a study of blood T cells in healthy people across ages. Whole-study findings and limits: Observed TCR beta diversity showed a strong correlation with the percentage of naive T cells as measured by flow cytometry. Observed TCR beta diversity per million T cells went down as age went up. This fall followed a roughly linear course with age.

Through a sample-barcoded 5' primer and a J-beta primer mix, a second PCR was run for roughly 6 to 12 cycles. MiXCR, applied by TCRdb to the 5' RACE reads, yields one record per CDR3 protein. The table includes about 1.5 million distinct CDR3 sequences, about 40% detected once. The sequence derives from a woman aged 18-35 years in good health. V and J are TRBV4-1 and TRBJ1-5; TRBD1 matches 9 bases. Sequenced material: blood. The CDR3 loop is CASSQDYVTGGYGNQPQHF. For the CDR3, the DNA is TGCGCCAGCAGCCAAGATTATGTCACAGGGGGCTACGGCAATCAGCCCCAGCATTTT.